This passage covers 27 T cell receptor beta chains from one sample sequenced in a study of T cell responses to AZD1222 COVID-19 vaccine. Some clones are missing from TCRdb's copy, which holds only in-frame ones; the method was immunoSEQ multiplex PCR. The repertoire holds around 170,000 clones, with approximately 91% as singletons. The source material was peripheral blood, sampled on day 0 of AZD1222 vaccination. The receptor source for this set is an adult in good health.

V is TRBV28 and J is TRBJ1-5; D may be TRBD1 (5 bases). The CDR3 is 14 residues long. CDR1 is MDHEN, CDR2 SYDVKM, per germline. Deletions cut 5 bases from V and 0 bases from J, with 8 bases between. As DNA, the CDR3 is TGTGCCAGCAGTGGGACCATTAGCAATCAGCCCCAGCATTTT. Translating gives CASSGTISNQPQHF.

The chain uses TRBV9 and TRBJ1-4; 9 bases agree with TRBD1. The CDR3 loop spans 16 amino acids. From germline, CDR1 is SGDLS and CDR2 YYNGEE. The V and J ends lost 0 bases and 5 bases, in that order; junction bases with no gene match: 5. The CDR3 region has the DNA TGTGCCAGCAGCGTAGTACCGGACAGGGGAAATGAAAAACTGTTTTTT. Translation: CASSVVPDRGNEKLFF.

The chain carries TRBV14 and TRBJ1-1; D is ambiguous. Trimming shortened V by 6 bases and J by 1 base, and 9 bases separated the two germline ends. The CDR3 sequence is 13 residues long. Germline V gene lookup returns CDR1 SGHDN and CDR2 FVKESK. The CDR3 sequence: CASRGPGNTEAFF. As DNA, the CDR3 is TGTGCCAGCAGGGGTCCGGGGAACACTGAAGCTTTCTTT. Full variable domain (remainder filled in from reference TRBV14 and TRBJ1-1): EAGVTQFPSHSVIEKGQTVTLRCDPISGHDNLYWYRRVMGKEIKFLLHFVKESKQDESGMPNNRFLAERTGGTYSTLKVQPAELEDSGVYFCASRGPGNTEAFFGQGTRLTVV.

The gene calls are TRBV10-1 and TRBJ2-7; TRBD2 might be the D (6 bases). V dropped 6 bases and J dropped 3 bases, with 12 bases sitting between them. Germline loops: CDR1 WNHNN, CDR2 SYGVQD (reference sequence). This CDR3 region has 13 residues. The CDR3 nucleotides read TGCGCCAGCAGCCGCGGGATCTACTACGAGCAGTACTTC. Translated: CASSRGIYYEQYF.

This rearrangement joins TRBV27 to TRBJ2-7; the D gene could be TRBD1 or TRBD2 (5 bases each). The germline CDR1 and CDR2 sequences are MNHEY and SMNVEV (reference sequence). Trimming left V 5 bases short and J 2 bases short, with 13 bases between. There are 14 residues in the CDR3. CDR3 in amino acids: CASSATRGTYEQYF. The CDR3 DNA reads TGTGCCAGCAGTGCGACTCGGGGCACCTACGAGCAGTACTTC.

The V gene is TRBV28, the J gene TRBJ2-5; D is perhaps TRBD1 (6 bases). V was trimmed by 1 base and J by 5 bases, leaving 17 bases between them. The CDR3 covers 16 residues. The germline CDR1 and CDR2 sequences are MDHEN and SYDVKM. The CDR3, as DNA: TGTGCCAGCAGTTTATCGATGGGGGCTGGCGGGGAGACCCAGTACTTC. It specifies CASSLSMGAGGETQYF.

The chain carries TRBV25-1 and TRBJ2-7; weak D call: TRBD1 (5 bases). The CDR3 covers 14 residues. Trimming stripped 2 bases from V and 3 bases from J, with 11 bases between. Germline V gene lookup returns CDR1 MGHDK and CDR2 SYGVNS. DNA for the CDR3: TGTGCCAGCAGTGAACCTGACAGACGCTACGAGCAGTACTTC. This sequence encodes CASSEPDRRYEQYF.

The chain has TRBV27 and TRBJ2-1, with 8 bases aligning to TRBD1. The trim removed 2 bases at V and 4 bases at J, leaving 4 bases unmatched. The CDR3 sequence is 15 residues long. Germline assignment: CDR1 MNHEY and CDR2 SMNVEV (reference sequence). The CDR3 DNA sequence: TGTGCCAGCAGTTTACAGGGGGCGGTTTACAATGAGCAGTTCTTC. Translation gives CASSLQGAVYNEQFF.

In its sample, this clone was seen once. V usage is TRBV6-6 and J usage is TRBJ2-5; 10 bases fit TRBD1. From germline, CDR1 is MNHNY and CDR2 SVGAGI (reference sequence). V lost 6 bases and J lost 6; bases outside the gene matches: 13. The CDR3 spans 16 residues. The CDR3 coding sequence is TGTGCCAGCAGCCCCGACAGGGGGCCCCTCAGGAAGACCCAGTACTTC. It yields the protein CASSPDRGPLRKTQYF.

This clone appeared a few times. This chain connects TRBV5-1 to TRBJ1-4; no definite D call. Germline CDR1 reads SGHRS; CDR2 reads YFSETQ. This CDR3 is 13 amino acids long. V lost 5 bases, J lost 5 bases, and 10 bases lay in between. CDR3 bases: TGCGCCAGCAGGAGGATTGGGAATGAAAAACTGTTTTTT. Its translation is CASRRIGNEKLFF.

The chain combines TRBV6-1 with TRBJ2-7; 9 nucleotides line up with TRBD1. V shed 0 bases and J 2 bases; nucleotides not matched to a gene: 5. CDR1 and CDR2 from the germline V gene are MNHNS and SASEGT. The CDR3 loop spans 16 amino acids. The CDR3 nucleotides read TGTGCCAGCAGTGAAGCCAGGGACAGGGAGCCCTACGAGCAGTACTTC. The encoded protein is CASSEARDREPYEQYF.

This chain connects TRBV27 to TRBJ2-7; TRBD1 is a possible D gene (5 bases). Trimming pared 0 bases from V and 2 bases from J, leaving 11 bases between. The CDR3 extends over 15 amino acids. CDR1 MNHEY and CDR2 SMNVEV come from the germline V gene (reference sequence). In nucleotides, the CDR3 is TGTGCCAGCAGTTTATCGAGTGCAGGGCCCTACGAGCAGTACTTC. This codes for CASSLSSAGPYEQYF.

The chain is built from TRBV2 and TRBJ2-2, with 9 bases matching TRBD1. Trimming removed 5 bases from V and 2 bases from J; junction bases left unmatched: 6. Germline CDR1 and CDR2: SNHLY and FYNNEI. The CDR3 covers 16 residues. In DNA, the CDR3 is TGTGCCAGCAGTCCGCGGGACAGGGTAAACACCGGGGAGCTGTTTTTT. It is translated as CASSPRDRVNTGELFF.

The J gene is TRBJ1-4, the V gene TRBV7-9; a possible D gene is TRBD1 (5 bases). Germline loops: CDR1 SEHNR, CDR2 FQNEAQ (reference sequence). V gave up 1 base and J gave up 8 bases, with 11 bases separating them. The CDR3 loop spans 14 amino acids. The CDR3 is CASSLGQLKEKLFF. The CDR3 nucleotides read TGTGCCAGCAGCTTAGGACAGTTGAAGGAAAAACTGTTTTTT.

The chain joins TRBV28 to TRBJ2-7, with unresolved D. The CDR3 totals 14 residues. The germline V gene encodes CDR1 MDHEN and CDR2 SYDVKM. V dropped 2 bases and J dropped 2 bases, with 10 bases sitting between them. CDR3 DNA sequence: TGTGCCAGCAGTTTAGGACCGAAGCCCTACGAGCAGTACTTC. Protein product: CASSLGPKPYEQYF.

The rearrangement uses TRBV9 and TRBJ2-7, with 7 bases that match TRBD2. Looked up from germline, CDR1 is SGDLS and CDR2 is YYNGEE. This CDR3 is built from 15 residues. Germline trimming cut 4 bases from V and 4 bases from J; bases unmatched to any gene: 11. In DNA, the CDR3 is TGTGCCAGCAGCCAAAACCCAGAGCGGGAATACGAGCAGTACTTC. It translates to CASSQNPEREYEQYF. The variable domain in full, with the rest retrieved from reference TRBV9 and TRBJ2-7, is DSGVTQTPKHLITATGQRVTLRCSPRSGDLSVYWYQQSLDQGLQFLIQYYNGEERAKGNILERFSAQQFPDLHSELNLSSLELGDSALYFCASSQNPEREYEQYFGPGTRLTVT.

The chain recombines TRBV27 with TRBJ1-2; D may be TRBD1 (5 bases). V was clipped by 3 bases and J by 8 bases, with 16 bases between them. Germline CDR1 is MNHEY and CDR2 is SMNVEV (reference sequence). The CDR3 totals 14 residues. CDR3 nucleotide sequence: TGTGCCAGCAGTTTTACCGGGACGGAGTTGGGCTACACCTTC. It is translated as CASSFTGTELGYTF.

Of note for this clone: A read error may account for a junction end that differs from germline. This chain connects TRBV24-1 to TRBJ2-1, with 10 bases lining up with TRBD1. The CDR3 spans 17 residues. CDR1 is KGHDR, CDR2 SFDVKD, per germline. The CDR3: CVTSDPIPDRGGKGQFF. Here the CDR3 DNA reads TGTGTCACCAGTGATCCCATCCCGGACAGGGGGGGAAAAGGGCAGTTCTTC.

This chain uses TRBV13 with TRBJ1-1; D remains unclear. This CDR3 is built from 13 residues. CDR1 PRHDT and CDR2 FYEKMQ come from the germline V gene (reference sequence). V lost 5 bases to trimming and J lost 4 bases, with 11 bases between them. CDR3 loop: CASSQGPGTEAFF. CDR3 bases: TGTGCCAGCAGCCAAGGCCCAGGCACTGAAGCTTTCTTT.

The chain carries TRBV29-1 and TRBJ1-2; D remains ambiguous. The CDR3 length is 14 residues. The ends were cut back, 7 bases at V and 6 bases at J, with 21 bases in the middle. The germline V gene has CDR1 SQVTM and CDR2 ANQGSEA. The CDR3 loop is CSAVQDAGVHGYTF. The CDR3 region has the DNA TGCAGCGCTGTCCAGGACGCCGGGGTTCATGGCTACACCTTC.

The rearrangement links TRBV2 to TRBJ2-2, with D tentatively TRBD1 (6 bases). CDR1 SNHLY and CDR2 FYNNEI come from the germline V gene. V was clipped by 4 bases and J by 6 bases, with 24 bases between them. The CDR3 is 18 residues long. The CDR3 DNA follows: TGTGCCAGCAGTGTAATCGTTTTTGGGACATCCACGCCCGGGGAGCTGTTTTTT. This sequence encodes CASSVIVFGTSTPGELFF.

V usage is TRBV5-6 and J usage is TRBJ1-3; no clear D gene. Trimming took off 1 base at V and 0 bases at J, with 8 bases between the two ends. Germline assignment: CDR1 SGHDT and CDR2 YYEEEE. The CDR3 has 15 amino acids. The CDR3 protein is CASSLNRYSGNTIYF. The CDR3 DNA sequence: TGTGCCAGCAGCTTGAATCGGTACTCTGGAAACACCATATATTTT.

The chain couples TRBV18 to TRBJ2-7, with 11 nucleotides matching TRBD2. V trimming: 6 bases; J trimming: 3 bases; junction bases outside the gene matches: 7. Per the germline V gene, CDR1 is KGHSH and CDR2 is LQKENI. The CDR3 is 15 amino acids. The CDR3 DNA sequence: TGTGCCAGCTCCCTTCGACTAGCGGGACACTACGAGCAGTACTTC. It encodes CASSLRLAGHYEQYF.

V usage is TRBV7-2 and J usage is TRBJ1-2; D perhaps matches TRBD1 (6 bases). CDR3 size: 17 residues. Trimming took 0 bases from V and 0 from J, leaving 14 bases between them. Germline V gene data show CDR1 as SGHTA and CDR2 as FQGNSA. CDR3 in amino acids: CASSLAPGQSTNYGYTF. As DNA, the CDR3 is TGTGCCAGCAGCTTAGCGCCTGGACAGTCCACTAACTATGGCTACACCTTC.

In DNA, the CDR3 is TGTGCCAGCAGCTTAGGGCAGGGCGGAGGCAAATTGAGCGAGCAGTACTTC. This gives the protein CASSLGQGGGKLSEQYF. The J gene is TRBJ2-7, the V gene TRBV7-6; tentatively, D is TRBD1 or TRBD2 (5 bases each). This CDR3 comprises 17 residues. V gave up 1 base and J gave up 6 bases, with 22 bases separating them. Germline lookup yields CDR1 SGHVS and CDR2 FNYEAQ.

J is TRBJ1-1 and V is TRBV28, with D possibly being TRBD1 (5 bases). V lost 2 bases and J 1 base, leaving 17 bases between the germline ends. Germline assignment: CDR1 MDHEN and CDR2 SYDVKM. This CDR3 contains 17 residues. CDR3 region: CASSLMQGVGANTEAFF. The CDR3 DNA reads as TGTGCCAGCAGTTTAATGCAGGGAGTAGGTGCGAACACTGAAGCTTTCTTT. Drawing the rest from reference TRBV28 and TRBJ1-1, the complete variable domain is DVKVTQSSRYLVKRTGEKVFLECVQDMDHENMFWYRQDPGLGLRLIYFSYDVKMKEKGDIPEGYSVSREKKERFSLILESASTNQTSMYLCASSLMQGVGANTEAFFGQGTRLTVV.

CDR3 protein: CASSTLSEQGAYEQYF. Here the CDR3 DNA reads TGTGCCAGCAGTACCCTCTCGGAGCAGGGGGCGTACGAGCAGTACTTC. V is TRBV6-2 or TRBV6-3 and J is TRBJ2-7, with 8 bases matching TRBD1. Losses at the gene ends were 5 bases for V and 4 bases for J; bases not matched to a gene: 13. The CDR3 totals 16 residues. Germline CDR1 is MNHEY and CDR2 is SVGEGT.